The rows below give T cell receptor beta chains drawn from one sample of a study of T-cell reconstitution after alpha-beta-depleted transplantation in children. One entry per CDR3 protein results from TCRdb running MiXCR on the PCR reads. The data contain about 480,000 distinct CDR3 sequences, approximately 12% of them seen just once; the ten biggest clones take up over 5.5%. This sample comprised PBMCs from the stem cell graft donor, obtained from the stem cell graft. The receptor source for this set is a human donor who donated a stem cell graft to a child with combined immunodeficiency. Each CDR3 is given with its conserved first and last residue. Fields, in order: clone size, J gene, D gene, V gene, CDR3 DNA, CDR3 protein. D genes are given only for firm matches. Size tells how often a clone was seen (once, few, many) or the class of an expanded clone, and some rows leave it out.

>many|TRBJ2-3|-|TRBV29-1
TGCAGCGACAGAATCACAGATACGCAGTATTTT
CSDRITDTQYF
>few|TRBJ2-7|TRBD2|TRBV5-6
TGTGCCAGCAGCTTAACCGGGACTAGGAAATCCTACGAGCAGTACTTC
CASSLTGTRKSYEQYF
>few|TRBJ2-1|-|TRBV24-1
TGTGCCACCAGTGTATACAATGAGCAGTTCTTC
CATSVYNEQFF
>few|TRBJ2-3|-|TRBV4-3
TGCGCCAGCAGCCAAGGGGTAGCGTGGGACGCAGCAGATACGCAGTATTTT
CASSQGVAWDAADTQYF
>few|TRBJ2-7|TRBD1|TRBV28
TGTGCCAGCAGTTTATTTCAGGGGGCCTACGAGCAGTACTTC
CASSLFQGAYEQYF
>-|TRBJ1-2|TRBD1|TRBV4-3
TGCGCCAGCAGCCTACAGGGGCGACACTATGGCTACACCTTC
CASSLQGRHYGYTF
>few|TRBJ2-3|TRBD1|TRBV9
TGTGCCAGCAGCCTCGAGGGGGCCTCTAGCACAGATACGCAGTATTTT
CASSLEGASSTDTQYF
>-|TRBJ2-3|TRBD1|TRBV27
TGTGCCAGCAGTCCAAACAGGGGCGATACGCAGTATTTT
CASSPNRGDTQYF
>-|TRBJ2-1|-|TRBV20-1
TGCAGTGCTAGTCCCGGACTATTGGACTACAATGAGCAGTTCTTC
CSASPGLLDYNEQFF
>-|TRBJ2-3|-|TRBV25-1
TGTGCCAGCAGGGGGTTTACTAGCACAGATACGCAGTATTTT
CASRGFTSTDTQYF
>-|TRBJ2-5|-|TRBV4-3
TGCGCCAGCAGCCAAGGCACTATCGGGACCCAGTACTTC
CASSQGTIGTQYF
>many|TRBJ2-3|TRBD2|TRBV20-1
TGCAGTGCTAGAGATGTCTTCGGAGCGGGGGGAAGTGATACGCAGTATTTT
CSARDVFGAGGSDTQYF
>-|TRBJ1-6|-|TRBV4-3
TGCGCCAGCAGCCAAGATGGTTCGGGCTCACCCCTCCACTTT
CASSQDGSGSPLHF
>few|TRBJ2-6|-|TRBV5-1
TGCGCCAGCAGCTGGGGGAACCCTGGGGCCAACGTCCTGACTTTC
CASSWGNPGANVLTF
>few|TRBJ2-5|TRBD2|TRBV28
TGTGCCAGCAGGCCTATGCGGGGGGGCGGCTTAGAGACCCAGTACTTC
CASRPMRGGGLETQYF
>few|TRBJ2-3|-|TRBV29-1
TGCAGCGTTAAGGTAGCCCATTCCGAAGATACGCAGTATTTT
CSVKVAHSEDTQYF
>-|TRBJ2-5|-|TRBV28
TGTGCCAGCAGTTTATTGGTCGAGTACCAAGAGACCCAGTACTTC
CASSLLVEYQETQYF
>many|TRBJ2-3|-|TRBV20-1
TGCAGTGCTAGCGGGGGTGCAGATACGCAGTATTTT
CSASGGADTQYF
>-|TRBJ2-3|-|TRBV4-3
TGCGCCAGCAGCCAAGATACGGCGGGGAACACAGATACGCAGTATTTT
CASSQDTAGNTDTQYF
>many|TRBJ2-1|-|TRBV12-3/TRBV12-4
TGTGCCAGCGGTCCTGCAGCAGGGGTCATAAACAATGAGCAGTTCTTC
CASGPAAGVINNEQFF
>few|TRBJ2-5|-|TRBV20-1
TGCAGTGCTAGGGAACATACTAGCTGGGAGACCCAGTACTTC
CSAREHTSWETQYF
>few|TRBJ1-4|TRBD1|TRBV6-5
TGTGCCAGCAGTTTTCCAGGGGGCGCGGAAAAACTGTTTTTT
CASSFPGGAEKLFF
>-|TRBJ2-5|-|TRBV3-1
TGTGCCAGCAGCGAAAGGGACCAAGAGACCCAGTACTTC
CASSERDQETQYF
>many|TRBJ2-7|-|TRBV18
TGTGCCAGCAGCTTAGGACAGATCTACGAGCAGTACTTC
CASSLGQIYEQYF
>many|TRBJ2-7|-|TRBV21-1
TGTGCCAGCAGCCTATGGACAGGCCCCTGGAGGTACGAGCAGTACTTC
CASSLWTGPWRYEQYF
>-|TRBJ1-2|-|TRBV7-9
TGTGCCAGCAGCTTAGCGATGGGGGGCCTTGGCTACACCTTC
CASSLAMGGLGYTF
>many|TRBJ1-2|-|TRBV12-3/TRBV12-4
TGTGCCAGTCACTATGGCTACACCTTC
CASHYGYTF
>-|TRBJ2-7|-|TRBV29-1
TGCAGCGTTGAAGATATGTTGCATGAGCAGTACTTC
CSVEDMLHEQYF
>many|TRBJ2-1|-|TRBV12-3/TRBV12-4
TGTGCCAGCAGTCAGGGACTTGCTTACAATGAGCAGTTCTTC
CASSQGLAYNEQFF
>few|TRBJ2-5|TRBD2|TRBV4-3
TGCGCCAGCAGCCAAGGTAGCGGGAGGCGCGAGACCCAGTACTTC
CASSQGSGRRETQYF
>many|TRBJ1-1|-|TRBV6-1
TGTGCCAGGGGGACTGAAGCTTTCTTT
CARGTEAFF
>many|TRBJ2-3|-|TRBV20-1
TGCAGTGCTAGAGATCAGACCACAGATACGCAGTATTTT
CSARDQTTDTQYF
>few|TRBJ2-7|-|TRBV5-6
TGTGCCAGCAGCTTGGGATTCTGGGACACCTCGGGGGAGCAGTACTTC
CASSLGFWDTSGEQYF
>few|TRBJ2-5|-|TRBV4-3
TGCGCCAGCAGCCAAGACTCGCCCCCGACAGGGAGGGAAGAGACCCAGTACTTC
CASSQDSPPTGREETQYF
>many|TRBJ1-5|-|TRBV20-1
TGCAGTGCTAGTTGGAGCAATCAGCCCCAGCATTTT
CSASWSNQPQHF
>few|TRBJ2-5|-|TRBV12-3/TRBV12-4
TGTGCCAGCAGTTGTGGGGAGGGACACTGGTACCAAGAGACCCAGTACTTC
CASSCGEGHWYQETQYF
>many|TRBJ2-3|-|TRBV7-2
TGTGCCAGCAGCTTAGTCGTTACGGGAGCGAGCACAGATACGCAGTATTTT
CASSLVVTGASTDTQYF
>-|TRBJ2-1|-|TRBV7-6
TGTGCCAGCAGCCCCAGTGGGGGTCTTGAGCAGTTCTTC
CASSPSGGLEQFF
>-|TRBJ2-3|TRBD2|TRBV7-6
TGTGCCAGCAGCTTAGTTATCCGCGGGGGGAACCGCAACTCCACAGATACGCAGTATTTT
CASSLVIRGGNRNSTDTQYF
>-|TRBJ2-7|TRBD2|TRBV6-2/TRBV6-3
TGTGCCAGCAGAACCACTAGCGGGAGCTCCTACGAGCAGTACTTC
CASRTTSGSSYEQYF
>many|TRBJ2-3|-|TRBV12-3/TRBV12-4
TGTGCCAGCAGCGCCAGCGGGCCTCAGAGAAGGCAGTATTTT
CASSASGPQRRQYF